This passage covers 11 T cell receptor beta chains from one sample sequenced in a study of cytomegalovirus exposure and HLA in healthy donors. Primers for the PCR totalled 60 Vbeta and 13 Jbeta. Data came from immunoSEQ multiplex PCR; TCRdb stores just in-frame clones and leaves some out. Counted here are 35,000 to 45,000 clones, roughly half occurring once; the ten biggest clones make up 5.5% to 7%. The sample was PBMCs. The source of these receptors is a man between 60 and 75 years old in good health and CMV-seronegative.

The chain carries TRBV6-1 and TRBJ1-5; 10 nucleotides line up with TRBD1. Looked up from germline, CDR1 is MNHNS and CDR2 is SASEGT. The CDR3 spans 15 residues. J lost 4 bases, V lost 5 bases, and 5 bases had no gene match. The CDR3 nucleotides are TGTGCCAGCAGTTGGGACAGGGGAGGTAATCAGCCCCAGCATTTT. It yields the protein CASSWDRGGNQPQHF.

There are a few counts of this clone. The chain recombines TRBV5-1 with TRBJ1-4; D remains unclear. Germline V gene sequence: CDR1 SGHRS, CDR2 YFSETQ. The CDR3 has 14 amino acids. V lost 5 bases to trimming and J lost 7 bases, with 15 bases between them. CDR3 residues: CASRGIGESEKLFF. The CDR3 bases are TGCGCCAGCAGAGGTATCGGGGAGAGTGAAAAACTGTTTTTT. Full variable domain (outside the CDR3, taken from reference TRBV5-1 and TRBJ1-4): KAGVTQTPRYLIKTRGQQVTLSCSPISGHRSVSWYQQTPGQGLQFLFEYFSETQRNKGNFPGRFSGRQFSNSRSEMNVSTLELGDSALYLCASRGIGESEKLFFGSGTQLSVL.

This chain uses TRBV7-2 with TRBJ1-4; D call uncertain. V was trimmed by 4 bases and J by 0 bases, leaving 12 bases between them. The CDR3 is 16 amino acids. Germline lookup yields CDR1 SGHTA and CDR2 FQGNSA. In DNA, the CDR3 is TGTGCCAGCAGCTGGCCGGGGAGCCCAACTAATGAAAAACTGTTTTTT. This translates into CASSWPGSPTNEKLFF.

A remark on this clone: Lacking the conserved final phenylalanine or tryptophan, this CDR3 likely reflects a read error. This sequence joins TRBV2 and TRBJ1-1; D unresolved. The ends were cut back, 7 bases at V and 1 base at J, with 7 bases in the middle. The CDR3 has 12 amino acids. From germline, CDR1 is SNHLY and CDR2 FYNNEI. The CDR3 nucleotides read TGTGCCAGCAATAACGGGAACACTGAAGCTTTCGTT. Translating gives CASNNGNTEAFV.

This clone occurred a few times. A far larger clone is only one base removed, so a read error is likely. Other DNA variants within this sample encode the same CDR3. This rearrangement joins TRBV10-3 to TRBJ1-2; 9 nucleotides align to TRBD1. V lost 2 bases, J lost 6 bases, and 4 bases stayed unmatched. This CDR3 region has 14 residues. The germline V gene encodes CDR1 ENHRY and CDR2 SYGVKD. This CDR3 reads CAISEDRGWNGYTF. CDR3 nucleotides: TGTGCCATCAGTGAGGACAGGGGGTGGAATGGCTACACCTTC.

The genes are TRBV9 and TRBJ2-1; 7 bases are shared with TRBD1. Germline CDR1 and CDR2: SGDLS and YYNGEE. V trimming: 0 bases; J trimming: 6 bases; junction bases outside the gene matches: 6. The CDR3 consists of 15 residues. This CDR3 is CASSVGGGAFNEQFF. The CDR3 coding sequence is TGTGCCAGCAGCGTAGGAGGGGGCGCCTTCAATGAGCAGTTCTTC. Full variable domain (missing parts from reference TRBV9 and TRBJ2-1): DSGVTQTPKHLITATGQRVTLRCSPRSGDLSVYWYQQSLDQGLQFLIQYYNGEERAKGNILERFSAQQFPDLHSELNLSSLELGDSALYFCASSVGGGAFNEQFFGPGTRLTVL.

V is TRBV9 and J is TRBJ2-3; 7 bases match TRBD2. CDR1 SGDLS and CDR2 YYNGEE come from the germline V gene. This CDR3 is 14 amino acids long. V lost 0 bases and J lost 6; bases outside the gene matches: 4. The CDR3: CASSVGQGGDTQYF. The CDR3 nucleotides are TGTGCCAGCAGCGTAGGGCAGGGAGGGGATACGCAGTATTTT.

V usage is TRBV14 and J usage is TRBJ2-1; TRBD2 agrees at 10 bases. There are 16 residues in the CDR3. CDR1 SGHDN and CDR2 FVKESK come from the germline V gene. With 3 bases clipped from V and 7 bases from J, the junction kept 9 bases outside the gene matches. CDR3 coding DNA: TGTGCCAGCAGCCAGGAAGAACTAGCGGGATGGAATGAGCAGTTCTTC. Encoded protein: CASSQEELAGWNEQFF.

The chain's CDR3 is CASSVAHRGTGELFF. The DNA for the CDR3 is TGTGCCAGCAGCGTAGCACACCGGGGGACCGGGGAGCTGTTTTTT. This rearrangement joins TRBV9 to TRBJ2-2; D perhaps matches TRBD2 (6 bases). The CDR3 sequence is 15 residues long. The ends were cut back, 0 bases at V and 5 bases at J, with 11 bases in the middle. Germline-derived CDR1 and CDR2 are SGDLS and YYNGEE.

This clone showed up just a few times. This rearrangement joins TRBV7-2 to TRBJ1-2, with a possible D match to TRBD1 (5 bases). Germline V gives CDR1 SGHTA, CDR2 FQGNSA. Trimming took 1 base from V and 8 from J, leaving 14 bases between them. The CDR3 is 14 amino acids. CDR3 residues: CASSLGPGAGGYTF. CDR3 coding DNA: TGTGCCAGCAGCTTAGGTCCCGGGGCGGGGGGCTACACCTTC.

The rearrangement joins TRBV7-2 to TRBJ2-7, with D perhaps matching TRBD2 (6 bases). CDR3 length equals 16 residues. Trimming took 5 bases from V and 2 from J, leaving 19 bases between them. CDR1 SGHTA and CDR2 FQGNSA come from the germline V gene. The CDR3 protein is CASSPAGRIGAYEQYF. The CDR3 coding sequence is TGTGCCAGCAGCCCGGCGGGACGCATTGGAGCCTACGAGCAGTACTTC.